These T cell receptor beta chains were read from a single sample in a study of blood T cell repertoires in COVID-19. The data were produced by immunoSEQ multiplex PCR, yet TCRdb's version contains in-frame clones alone and is incomplete. The table shows approximately 46,000 clones, with about 89% occurring only once. Input material: peripheral blood. The receptors were sampled from a man aged 70 or older with active COVID-19. The CDR3 runs from the conserved cysteine through the conserved F or W. D genes are given only for firm matches. Only part of the rows carry a size: once, few, many, or a class if the clone is expanded.

CDR3 length	V gene	D gene	J gene	clone size	CDR3 protein	CDR3 DNA
14	TRBV19	TRBD1	TRBJ1-1	NA	CASSLGDRGTEAFF	TGTGCCAGTAGTTTGGGGGACAGGGGGACTGAAGCTTTCTTT
13	TRBV5-1	NA	TRBJ2-3	NA	CASSWEAGNTQYF	TGCGCCAGCAGCTGGGAGGCGGGCAATACGCAGTATTTT
17	TRBV4-3	TRBD2	TRBJ2-5	NA	CASSQGGSGLTEETQYF	TGCGCCAGCAGCCAAGGTGGTTCGGGACTAACGGAAGAGACCCAGTACTTC
17	TRBV7-2	NA	TRBJ2-1	NA	CASSLIPTGNLYNEQFF	TGTGCCAGCAGCTTGATACCCACAGGAAACCTCTACAATGAGCAGTTCTTC
15	TRBV7-9	NA	TRBJ2-7	NA	CASSLADRPSYEQYF	TGTGCCAGCAGCTTAGCTGACAGGCCCTCCTACGAGCAGTACTTC
13	TRBV5-1	NA	TRBJ2-7	few	CASSLAAGYEQYF	TGCGCCAGCAGCTTGGCTGCGGGTTACGAGCAGTACTTC
14	TRBV15	TRBD1	TRBJ1-5	NA	CATSSRTGGQPQHF	TGTGCCACCAGCAGTAGGACAGGGGGTCAGCCCCAGCATTTT
16	TRBV5-8	TRBD2	TRBJ2-3	NA	CASSLGASGSTDTQYF	TGTGCCAGCAGCTTGGGGGCTAGCGGTAGCACAGATACGCAGTATTTT
16	TRBV24-1	NA	TRBJ2-4	NA	CATSDPTSPSGNIQYF	TGTGCCACCAGTGACCCAACCAGTCCCTCGGGAAACATTCAGTACTTC
14	TRBV15	NA	TRBJ1-1	NA	CATSRDQSGGEAFF	TGTGCCACCAGCAGAGATCAATCTGGAGGCGAAGCTTTCTTT
15	TRBV19	TRBD2	TRBJ2-3	NA	CASSGGLANTDTQYF	TGTGCCAGTAGTGGGGGACTAGCGAACACAGATACGCAGTATTTT
13	TRBV19	TRBD1	TRBJ2-5	NA	CASSATGGRTQYF	TGTGCCAGTAGTGCCACAGGGGGCCGGACCCAGTACTTC
15	TRBV6-2/TRBV6-3	TRBD2	TRBJ2-5	once	CASSPLAGGEETQYF	TGTGCCAGCAGCCCACTAGCGGGGGGCGAAGAGACCCAGTACTTC
15	TRBV4-3	NA	TRBJ2-3	NA	CVSSSYQGFTDTQYF	TGCGTCAGCAGCTCCTACCAGGGTTTCACAGATACGCAGTATTTT
14	TRBV9	TRBD1	TRBJ1-1	NA	CASSKTTGGTEAFF	TGTGCCAGCAGCAAAACGACAGGGGGCACTGAAGCTTTCTTT
16	TRBV19	TRBD2	TRBJ2-7	NA	CASSIESGGTTYEQYF	TGTGCCAGTAGTATAGAGAGCGGGGGGACCACCTACGAGCAGTACTTC
17	TRBV5-4	TRBD1	TRBJ2-5	NA	CASSLPGTGDLQETQYF	TGTGCCAGCAGCTTACCCGGGACAGGGGACCTTCAAGAGACCCAGTACTTC
15	TRBV11-3	TRBD1	TRBJ2-7	NA	CASSRTGGTNYEQYF	TGTGCCAGCAGCCGGACAGGGGGGACCAACTACGAGCAGTACTTC
15	TRBV5-6	NA	TRBJ2-7	NA	CASSVGTGSSYEQYF	TGTGCCAGCAGCGTAGGAACAGGGAGCTCCTACGAGCAGTACTTC
15	TRBV6-6	TRBD1	TRBJ1-6	NA	CASSYRQGANSPLHF	TGTGCCAGCAGTTACCGTCAGGGGGCTAATTCACCCCTCCACTTT
14	TRBV7-9	TRBD1	TRBJ2-7	few	CASSSLTGAYEQYF	TGTGCCAGCAGCTCGTTAACAGGGGCCTACGAGCAGTACTTC
14	TRBV4-2	NA	TRBJ1-1	NA	CASSQDADNTEAFF	TGTGCCAGCAGCCAAGATGCGGATAACACTGAAGCTTTCTTT
14	TRBV7-8	NA	TRBJ1-3	NA	CASREGRLGNTIYF	TGTGCCAGCAGGGAGGGACGGCTTGGAAACACCATATATTTT
14	TRBV19	NA	TRBJ1-5	NA	CASSPRGGSQPQHF	TGTGCCAGTAGCCCTAGGGGAGGGAGTCAGCCCCAGCATTTT
15	TRBV7-2	TRBD2	TRBJ2-5	NA	CASSLSGTSERTQYF	TGTGCCAGCAGCTTATCCGGGACTAGCGAAAGAACCCAGTACTTC
14	TRBV29-1	TRBD2	TRBJ2-1	NA	CSAISGGIYNEQFF	TGCAGCGCGATTAGCGGGGGGATCTACAATGAGCAGTTCTTC